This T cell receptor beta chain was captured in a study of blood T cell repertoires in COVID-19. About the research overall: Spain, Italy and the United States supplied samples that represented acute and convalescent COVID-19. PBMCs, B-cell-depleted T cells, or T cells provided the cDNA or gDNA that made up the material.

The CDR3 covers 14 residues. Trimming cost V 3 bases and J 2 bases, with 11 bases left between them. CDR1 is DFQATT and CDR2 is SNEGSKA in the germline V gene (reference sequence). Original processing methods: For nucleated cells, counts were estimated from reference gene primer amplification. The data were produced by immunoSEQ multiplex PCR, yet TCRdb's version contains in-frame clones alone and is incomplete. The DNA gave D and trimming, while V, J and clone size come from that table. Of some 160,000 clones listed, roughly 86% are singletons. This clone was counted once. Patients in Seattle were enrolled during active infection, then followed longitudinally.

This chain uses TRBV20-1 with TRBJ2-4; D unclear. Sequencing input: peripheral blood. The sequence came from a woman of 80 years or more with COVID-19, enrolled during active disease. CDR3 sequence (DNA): TGCAGTGCTAGTATCCCCCCTACCAAAAACATTCAGTACTTC. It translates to CSASIPPTKNIQYF.